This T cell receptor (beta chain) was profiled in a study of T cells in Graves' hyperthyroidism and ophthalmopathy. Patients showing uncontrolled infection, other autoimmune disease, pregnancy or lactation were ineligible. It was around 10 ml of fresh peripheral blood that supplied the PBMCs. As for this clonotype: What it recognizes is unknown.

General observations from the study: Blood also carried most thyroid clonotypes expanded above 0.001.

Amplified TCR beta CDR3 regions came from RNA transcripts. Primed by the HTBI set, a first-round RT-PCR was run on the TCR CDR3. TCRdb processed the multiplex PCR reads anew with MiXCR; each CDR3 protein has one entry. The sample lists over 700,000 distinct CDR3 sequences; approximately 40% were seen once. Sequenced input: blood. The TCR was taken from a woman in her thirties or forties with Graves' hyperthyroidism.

CDR3 residues: CASSLSQGVSTEAFF. Written as DNA, the CDR3 is TGTGCCAGCAGTTTATCCCAGGGGGTGTCCACTGAAGCTTTCTTT. V usage is TRBV28 and J usage is TRBJ1-1; 7 positions agree with TRBD1. The CDR3 spans 15 residues. Germline CDR1 MDHEN, CDR2 SYDVKM. V was clipped by 1 base and J by 4 bases; unmatched bases: 6.